This passage covers 29 T cell receptor beta chains from one sample sequenced in a study of blood T cell repertoires in COVID-19. Sequencing was performed with immunoSEQ multiplex PCR; in TCRdb, only in-frame clones are kept and a portion is missing. The sample carries about 350,000 clones, over 75% recorded once. What was sequenced was PBMCs or T cells enriched from blood (not recorded which). These receptors all come from a woman under 40 who had recovered from COVID-19.

A few counts support this clone. Additional DNA sequences in this sample encode the identical CDR3. Here the CDR3 reads CASSQGGEAFF. CDR3 sequence (DNA): TGTGCCAGCTCCCAGGGCGGAGAAGCTTTCTTT. This sequence joins TRBV12-3 or TRBV12-4 and TRBJ1-1, with a possible D match to TRBD1 (5 bases). Trimming pared 8 bases from V and 8 bases from J, leaving 12 bases between. This CDR3 spans 11 amino acids.

This clone was picked up many times. The chain is built from TRBV7-8 and TRBJ2-7; 9 bases align to TRBD1. The CDR3 extends over 15 amino acids. V shed 5 bases and J 1 base; nucleotides not matched to a gene: 6. The V gene's germline CDR1 is SGHVS and CDR2 FQNEAQ. The CDR3 reads CASSVGQGPSYEQYF. CDR3 DNA sequence: TGTGCCAGCAGCGTCGGACAGGGGCCATCCTACGAGCAGTACTTC.

This clone was observed a few times. V gene TRBV28 combines with J gene TRBJ2-2; D may be TRBD1 (5 bases). This CDR3 spans 15 amino acids. Trimming took 1 base from V and 4 from J, leaving 10 bases between them. Germline V gene sequence: CDR1 MDHEN, CDR2 SYDVKM. DNA for the CDR3: TGTGCCAGCAGTTTATTGACAGCCGGCACCGGGGAGCTGTTTTTT. Protein: CASSLLTAGTGELFF.

The chain joins TRBV19 to TRBJ1-5; 7 bases are shared with TRBD1. This CDR3 has 19 residues. Germline V gene sequence: CDR1 LNHDA, CDR2 SQIVND (reference sequence). V gave up 7 bases and J gave up 3 bases; unmatched junction bases: 21. CDR3 in DNA: TGTGCCAGTACCGTCCGGGGGACAGTATCGTCAGGGAACAATCAGCCCCAGCATTTT. Its translation: CASTVRGTVSSGNNQPQHF.

The chain employs TRBV10-3 and TRBJ1-5; 8 bases map to TRBD1. Germline CDR1 reads ENHRY; CDR2 reads SYGVKD. The CDR3 runs 13 residues. The J segment lost 6 bases and the V segment lost 7 bases, leaving 5 bases of the junction unmatched. The CDR3 DNA reads TGTGCCATCACCAACGACAGGGGTCAGCCCCAGCATTTT. It is translated as CAITNDRGQPQHF.

The gene calls are TRBV10-3 and TRBJ2-7, with unresolved D. With 11 bases removed from V and 0 bases from J, the gap between germline ends came to 14 bases. The CDR3 sequence is 13 residues long. The germline CDR1 and CDR2 sequences are ENHRY and SYGVKD. CDR3 bases: TGTGCCGCCTTTAACAGTAGCTCCTACGAGCAGTACTTC. The encoded protein is CAAFNSSSYEQYF.

This clone appeared a few times. The gene calls are TRBV19 and TRBJ1-3, with D maybe TRBD1 (6 bases). CDR1 LNHDA and CDR2 SQIVND come from the germline V gene (reference sequence). The length of the CDR3 is 13 residues. This CDR3 is CRSRGGSGNTIYF. CDR3 coding DNA: TGTCGATCAAGGGGGGGGTCTGGAAACACCATATATTTT.

CDR3 residues: CASSVTGSGTDTQYF. The CDR3 coding sequence is TGTGCCAGCAGTGTGACGGGATCGGGCACAGATACGCAGTATTTT. The V call is TRBV3-1 (or the pseudogene TRBV3-2), the J call TRBJ2-3, with a tentative D call TRBD2 (5 bases). CDR1 LGHDT and CDR2 YNNKEL come from the germline V gene (reference sequence). V lost 6 bases and J lost 1, with 14 bases in between. The CDR3 is 15 amino acids.

This clone has only a few counts. The chain couples TRBV12-3 or TRBV12-4 to TRBJ1-2; 8 bases match TRBD1. Germline trimming cut 5 bases from V and 4 bases from J; bases unmatched to any gene: 3. The CDR3 covers 13 residues. As DNA, the CDR3 is TGTGCCAGCAGTCGGGACAGGTCCTATGGCTACACCTTC. It translates to CASSRDRSYGYTF.

The CDR3 is CASSTTRQGKDTGELFF. CDR3 nucleotide sequence: TGTGCCAGCAGTACTACCCGACAGGGGAAGGACACCGGGGAGCTGTTTTTT. The chain carries TRBV28 and TRBJ2-2; TRBD1 aligns across 8 bases. There are 17 residues in the CDR3. Germline CDR1 is MDHEN and CDR2 is SYDVKM. Losses at the gene ends were 5 bases for V and 3 bases for J; bases not matched to a gene: 11.

This clone was observed a single time. The chain joins TRBV30 to TRBJ2-4; 8 bases map to TRBD2. V gave up 8 bases and J gave up 6 bases; unmatched junction bases: 6. Germline assignment: CDR1 GTSNPN and CDR2 SVGIG (reference sequence). CDR3 length: 12 amino acids. CDR3 bases: TGTGCCGGAGGCCTAGCGGGAAACATTCAGTACTTC. It is translated as CAGGLAGNIQYF.

The V gene is TRBV29-1, the J gene TRBJ1-2, with D maybe TRBD1 (5 bases). Trimming pared 5 bases from V and 6 bases from J, leaving 13 bases between. The CDR3 length is 12 residues. Germline assignment: CDR1 SQVTM and CDR2 ANQGSEA. The CDR3 region has the DNA TGCAGCGTTCAGACAGTCATGGATGGCTACACCTTC. Amino acids: CSVQTVMDGYTF. The full variable domain, completed using reference TRBV29-1 and TRBJ1-2, is SAVISQKPSRDICQRGTSLTIQCQVDSQVTMMFWYRQQPGQSLTLIATANQGSEATYESGFVIDKFPISRPNLTFSTLTVSNMSPEDSSIYLCSVQTVMDGYTFGSGTRLTVV.

There are a few counts of this clone. The chain is built from TRBV19 and TRBJ1-2; D is unresolved. In germline, CDR1 is LNHDA, CDR2 SQIVND (reference sequence). The CDR3 has 13 amino acids. V lost 5 bases, J lost 3 bases, and 10 bases lay in between. CDR3 DNA sequence: TGTGCCAGTAGTGGGCAGGCCGACTATGGCTACACCTTC. As protein: CASSGQADYGYTF. Complete variable domain (other parts from reference TRBV19 and TRBJ1-2): DGGITQSPKYLFRKEGQNVTLSCEQNLNHDAMYWYRQDPGQGLRLIYYSQIVNDFQKGDIAEGYSVSREKKESFPLTVTSAQKNPTAFYLCASSGQADYGYTFGSGTRLTVV.

CDR3 region: CASSSAGFHTNTEAFF. CDR3 nucleotide sequence: TGTGCCAGCAGCTCCGCGGGGTTTCACACGAACACTGAAGCTTTCTTT. The chain combines TRBV21-1 with TRBJ1-1. TRBV21-1 is deemed a pseudogene. The CDR3 covers 16 residues.

CDR3 DNA: TGCGCCAGCAGCCAACTGACAGGAGACACTGAAGCTTTCTTT. The encoded protein is CASSQLTGDTEAFF. The V and J genes are TRBV4-1 and TRBJ1-1; a possible D gene is TRBD1 (6 bases). The CDR3 spans 14 residues. Germline CDR1 and CDR2: MGHRA and YSYEKL. V lost 2 bases and J 3 bases, leaving 10 bases between the germline ends.

The chain combines TRBV27 with TRBJ2-3, with 8 positions matching TRBD2. The CDR3 runs 17 residues. V shed 5 bases, J shed 3 bases, and the junction held 13 bases outside the gene matches. CDR1 is MNHEY and CDR2 is SMNVEV in the germline V gene (reference sequence). The CDR3 DNA follows: TGTGCCAGCAGTCTACCTGCTTTTAGCGGGGAGACAGATACGCAGTATTTT. Residues: CASSLPAFSGETDTQYF.

CDR3 sequence (DNA): TGTGCCTCACTGGAAAGGTTGACGCAGGACGAGCAGTACTTC. It is translated as CASLERLTQDEQYF. This chain connects TRBV5-3 to TRBJ2-7; D is uncertain. TRBV5-3 carries the ORF label, with uncertain function. The CDR3 sequence is 14 residues long. V lost 10 bases, J lost 5 bases, and 22 bases lay in between.

The V and J genes are TRBV28 and TRBJ1-5, with D maybe TRBD1 (5 bases). The CDR3 is 15 amino acids. Germline V gene sequence: CDR1 MDHEN, CDR2 SYDVKM. Trimming stripped 4 bases from V and 4 bases from J, with 14 bases between. CDR3 in amino acids: CASSSFTRANQPQHF. CDR3 nucleotide sequence: TGTGCCAGCAGTTCCTTCACCAGGGCAAATCAGCCCCAGCATTTT.

This sequence joins TRBV28 and TRBJ2-1; D is possibly TRBD1 (6 bases). V gave up 10 bases and J gave up 1 base, with 11 bases separating them. The V gene's germline CDR1 is MDHEN and CDR2 SYDVKM. CDR3 length: 13 amino acids. The DNA for the CDR3 is TGTGCCATCGGACAGCAGTCCTACAATGAGCAGTTCTTC. Its translation: CAIGQQSYNEQFF.

CDR3 protein: CASSLDTQGAAFF. CDR3 DNA: TGTGCCAGCAGCTTAGATACACAGGGGGCAGCTTTCTTT. This chain connects TRBV5-6 to TRBJ1-1, with TRBD1 identical over 9 bases. Germline V gene data show CDR1 as SGHDT and CDR2 as YYEEEE. This CDR3 is built from 13 residues. V lost 2 bases to trimming and J lost 10 bases; unmatched junction nucleotides: 6.

V and J are TRBV5-1 and TRBJ2-5, with 11 bases matching TRBD2. Unmatched junction bases numbered 3, after V lost 2 bases and J lost 3 bases. The CDR3 has 15 residues. The germline CDR1 and CDR2 sequences are SGHRS and YFSETQ. DNA for the CDR3: TGCGCCAGCAGCTTACTACTAGCGGGGGAAGAGACCCAGTACTTC. It encodes CASSLLLAGEETQYF.

This sequence joins TRBV30 and TRBJ2-1; D possibly corresponds to TRBD2 (5 bases). Trimming shortened V by 5 bases and J by 8 bases, and 19 bases separated the two germline ends. The CDR3 has 14 residues. From germline, CDR1 is GTSNPN and CDR2 SVGIG (reference sequence). Here the CDR3 DNA reads TGTGCCTGGTGGGGTACTAGTACGGTCTATGAGCAGTTCTTC. Protein: CAWWGTSTVYEQFF.

The chain carries TRBV7-9 and TRBJ1-2, with a possible D match to TRBD1 (6 bases). Trimming took 5 bases from V and 6 from J, leaving 13 bases between them. The CDR3 has 13 amino acids. Per germline, CDR1 SEHNR and CDR2 FQNEAQ (reference sequence). Written as DNA, the CDR3 is TGTGCCAGCAGCCCTCGCGACAGGAATGGCTACACCTTC. Protein: CASSPRDRNGYTF.

This clone came up once. Within the sample, other DNA sequences also encode this same CDR3. V is TRBV9 and J is TRBJ2-3; 7 bases map to TRBD2. Germline V CDR1 and CDR2: SGDLS, YYNGEE. The CDR3 has 15 amino acids. V trimming: 2 bases; J trimming: 1 base; junction bases outside the gene matches: 4. CDR3 DNA: TGTGCCAGCAGCGTCGGCGGGGGACGCACAGATACGCAGTATTTT. Amino acid sequence: CASSVGGGRTDTQYF.

V gene TRBV30 combines with J gene TRBJ1-1; D is unresolved. In germline, CDR1 is GTSNPN, CDR2 SVGIG (reference sequence). CDR3 size: 13 residues. V lost 0 bases and J 1 base, leaving 6 bases between the germline ends. CDR3 in DNA: TGTGCCTGGAGTGTACAGCCGAACACTGAAGCTTTCTTT. Encoded protein: CAWSVQPNTEAFF.

The chain joins TRBV27 to TRBJ2-2; the D is unclear. Germline values: CDR1 MNHEY, CDR2 SMNVEV (reference sequence). The CDR3 length is 13 residues. Trimming cost V 2 bases and J 5 bases, with 6 bases left between them. CDR3 in amino acids: CASSLTITGELFF. The CDR3 DNA is TGTGCCAGCAGTTTAACTATAACCGGGGAGCTGTTTTTT.

J is TRBJ1-4 and V is TRBV5-8, with 8 positions matching TRBD1. The CDR3 has 15 amino acids. Germline-derived CDR1 and CDR2 are SGHTS and YDEGEE. Trimming cost V 4 bases and J 7 bases; bases outside gene matches: 9. CDR3 DNA: TGTGCCAGCAGCCCTCAGGGGGCGTACGGTGAAAAACTGTTTTTT. Protein product: CASSPQGAYGEKLFF.

A few counts support this clone. The chain joins TRBV5-4 to TRBJ1-2, with a weak D call TRBD1 (5 bases). This CDR3 has 14 amino acids. The V gene's germline CDR1 is SGHNT and CDR2 YYREEE (reference sequence). Trimming shortened V by 2 bases and J by 4 bases, and 12 bases separated the two germline ends. CDR3 residues: CASSLEFQGYGYTF. DNA for the CDR3: TGTGCCAGCAGCTTAGAGTTTCAGGGCTATGGCTACACCTTC.

This chain connects TRBV9 to TRBJ1-2; D is perhaps TRBD1 (6 bases). Germline assignment: CDR1 SGDLS and CDR2 YYNGEE. This CDR3 contains 16 residues. The V gene lost 2 bases and the J gene lost 8 bases, with 22 bases spanning the gap. Written as DNA, the CDR3 is TGTGCCAGCAGCGTCGTAGACCGGGGCAGGGGAAGGGGCTACACCTTC. The encoded protein is CASSVVDRGRGRGYTF.